Listed below are T cell receptor beta chains from one sample, sequenced in a study of blood T cell repertoires in COVID-19. Here immunoSEQ multiplex PCR was the method, and the copy in TCRdb shows in-frame clones only, minus some. In the table there are fewer than 200,000 clones, approximately 90% of which are singletons. The sequenced sample consisted of peripheral blood. All receptors come from a man aged 40-50 years with active or convalescent COVID-19. Each CDR3 is given with its conserved first and last residue. The D gene is left open where the match is weak. A clone size is listed for some rows: how often the clone was seen (once, few, many), or a class if it is expanded.

d_call clone_size j_call v_call cdr3_aa cdr3_nt
. . TRBJ1-1 TRBV19 CASSILVDGLNTEAFF TGTGCCAGTAGTATCCTGGTCGATGGCCTGAACACTGAAGCTTTCTTT
. . TRBJ2-1 TRBV9 CASSARTDYNEQFF TGTGCCAGCAGCGCCCGGACAGATTACAATGAGCAGTTCTTC
. . TRBJ2-3 TRBV12-3/TRBV12-4 CASSTGGTDTQYF TGTGCCAGCAGTACTGGTGGCACAGATACGCAGTATTTT
. . TRBJ1-6 TRBV5-1 CASSFSGQLSGSPLHF TGCGCCAGCAGCTTTTCAGGACAGTTATCAGGGTCACCCCTCCACTTT
. . TRBJ1-2 TRBV25-1 CASSESIGGYGYTF TGTGCCAGCAGTGAATCTATAGGGGGCTATGGCTACACCTTC
. . TRBJ2-5 TRBV24-1 CATSDPGTTQETQYF TGTGCCACCAGTGACCCCGGGACAACGCAAGAGACCCAGTACTTC
TRBD1 . TRBJ1-5 TRBV12-5 CASGESQGTGIINQPQHF TGTGCTAGTGGGGAAAGCCAAGGGACAGGAATAATCAATCAGCCCCAGCATTTT
. . TRBJ1-3 TRBV5-1 CASSLDGVSGNTIYF TGCGCCAGCAGCCTGGACGGAGTCTCTGGAAACACCATATATTTT
. once TRBJ1-2 TRBV2 CASRGGVSNYGYTF TGTGCCAGCAGGGGAGGGGTTTCTAACTATGGCTACACCTTC
. . TRBJ1-2 TRBV10-3 CAISADGQTNYGYTF TGTGCCATCAGCGCGGATGGACAGACGAACTATGGCTACACCTTC
TRBD1 . TRBJ2-7 TRBV5-1 CASSLAVTGLYEQYF TGCGCCAGCAGCTTGGCTGTGACAGGGCTTTACGAGCAGTACTTC
TRBD2 . TRBJ2-1 TRBV19 CASSIFGGGKKNEQFF TGTGCCAGTAGTATCTTTGGCGGGGGGAAGAAAAATGAGCAGTTCTTC
. . TRBJ1-5 TRBV27 CASKPRPGGNQPQHF TGTGCCAGCAAACCCCGTCCCGGGGGCAATCAGCCCCAGCATTTT
. . TRBJ2-7 TRBV19 CASISRVHEQYF TGTGCCAGTATTAGCAGGGTCCACGAGCAGTACTTC
TRBD1 . TRBJ2-5 TRBV11-2 CASRRPGTGNRETQYF TGTGCCAGCAGGCGACCCGGGACAGGGAATCGAGAGACCCAGTACTTC
. . TRBJ1-5 TRBV24-1 CATSGPGISGLLSNQPQHF TGTGCCACCAGTGGGCCCGGGATAAGCGGGCTCCTGAGCAATCAGCCCCAGCATTTT
. . TRBJ1-5 TRBV7-2 CASSLDRVSQPQHF TGTGCCAGCAGCTTAGACAGGGTCTCTCAGCCCCAGCATTTT
. . TRBJ2-7 TRBV7-3 CASSLDSRVLNEQYF TGTGCCAGCAGCTTAGACAGCAGGGTCCTGAACGAGCAGTACTTC
. . TRBJ1-3 TRBV5-6 CASSPDGEDTIYF TGTGCCAGCAGCCCGGACGGGGAAGACACCATATATTTT
. . TRBJ2-1 TRBV5-6 CASSLSTGSYNEQFF TGTGCCAGCAGCCTAAGCACAGGGTCCTACAATGAGCAGTTCTTC
TRBD1 . TRBJ1-2 TRBV9 CASGQDGQGVPGAF TGTGCCAGCGGCCAAGACGGACAGGGGGTACCTGGGGCCTTC
. . TRBJ1-2 TRBV19 CASSERTGTANYGYTF TGTGCCAGTAGTGAACGGACTGGAACGGCTAACTATGGCTACACCTTC
TRBD2 . TRBJ2-1 TRBV30 CAWTALAGGYNEQFF TGTGCCTGGACCGCCCTAGCGGGAGGCTACAATGAGCAGTTCTTC
TRBD1 . TRBJ1-1 TRBV28 CASSYQQGMMNTEAFF TGTGCCAGCAGTTACCAACAGGGGATGATGAACACTGAAGCTTTCTTT
. . TRBJ2-3 TRBV5-1 CASSLGRTGDTQYF TGCGCCAGCAGCCTAGGGAGGACAGGAGATACGCAGTATTTT
. . TRBJ1-2 TRBV6-5 CASRPRGGHYGYTF TGTGCCAGCAGACCCCGCGGGGGCCATTATGGCTACACCTTC
TRBD1 . TRBJ1-5 TRBV3-1/TRBV3-2 CASSQVGTGNQPQHF TGTGCCAGCAGCCAAGTGGGGACAGGGAATCAGCCCCAGCATTTT
. . TRBJ1-2 TRBV7-2 CASSIPTVYGYTF TGTGCCAGCAGCATTCCGACAGTCTATGGCTACACCTTC
TRBD1 . TRBJ1-2 TRBV5-5 CASSSTGAGYGYTF TGTGCCAGCAGCTCCACAGGGGCTGGCTATGGCTACACCTTC
. once TRBJ1-2 TRBV5-4 CASSAGSRYGYTF TGTGCCAGCAGCGCGGGATCGAGGTATGGCTACACCTTC
. . TRBJ2-1 TRBV28 CASSRPQSFNEQFF TGTGCCAGCAGCCGCCCCCAGTCCTTCAATGAGCAGTTCTTC
. . TRBJ2-3 TRBV30 CAWSRLPPRDTQYF TGTGCCTGGAGTAGACTACCACCAAGGGATACGCAGTATTTT
. . TRBJ2-3 TRBV19 CASIRVGGTQYF TGTGCCAGTATTCGGGTCGGAGGTACGCAGTATTTT
. . TRBJ1-3 TRBV10-3 CASGGTGNTIYF TGTGCCTCAGGAGGAACTGGGAACACCATATATTTT
TRBD1 . TRBJ1-2 TRBV19 CASSMTQGAAGYGYTF TGTGCCAGTAGTATGACCCAGGGGGCCGCCGGCTATGGCTACACCTTC
. . TRBJ2-7 TRBV12-3/TRBV12-4 CASSLVVGYEQYF TGTGCCAGCAGTTTAGTAGTCGGCTACGAGCAGTACTTC
. few TRBJ1-5 TRBV19 CASSTLGHSNQPQHF TGTGCCAGTAGTACATTGGGACATAGCAATCAGCCCCAGCATTTT
TRBD2 . TRBJ2-7 TRBV7-2 CASNPGWRGGSGSYEQYF TGTGCCAGCAACCCCGGGTGGCGCGGGGGTAGCGGGAGCTACGAGCAGTACTTC
TRBD1 . TRBJ2-5 TRBV11-3 CASGRDRGQETQYF TGTGCCAGCGGGAGAGACAGGGGACAAGAGACCCAGTACTTC
TRBD1 once TRBJ2-1 TRBV5-5 CASSSSRDRNYNEQFF TGTGCCAGCAGCTCCTCTCGGGACAGAAATTACAATGAGCAGTTCTTC
. . TRBJ1-2 TRBV14 CASSQDLARANYGYTF TGTGCCAGCAGCCAAGATCTGGCCAGGGCTAACTATGGCTACACCTTC
TRBD2 . TRBJ2-7 TRBV15 CATSRDLGSGRTYEQYF TGTGCCACCAGCAGAGATCTCGGTAGCGGGAGGACCTACGAGCAGTACTTC
TRBD2 once TRBJ2-3 TRBV2 CARSGLATDTQYF TGTGCCAGATCGGGACTAGCCACAGATACGCAGTATTTT
TRBD1 . TRBJ2-2 TRBV11-3 CASSSPQGENTGELFF TGCGCCAGCAGCTCACCACAGGGGGAGAACACCGGGGAGCTGTTTTTT
. . TRBJ1-4 TRBV15 CASTRRATTNEKLFF TGTGCCTCGACGAGGAGGGCCACAACTAATGAAAAACTGTTTTTT
TRBD1 once TRBJ2-2 TRBV19 CASKQGQGNTGELFF TGTGCCAGTAAGCAGGGACAGGGAAACACCGGGGAGCTGTTTTTT
TRBD2 . TRBJ2-2 TRBV5-1 CASSLGTSGGLNTGELFF TGCGCCAGCAGCTTGGGGACTAGCGGGGGGCTGAACACCGGGGAGCTGTTTTTT
. . TRBJ2-7 TRBV5-5 CASSLQGSYEQYF TGTGCCAGCAGCTTACAGGGCTCCTACGAGCAGTACTTC
TRBD2 . TRBJ2-3 TRBV9 CASGTGTSAPDTQYF TGTGCCAGCGGTACTGGGACTAGCGCCCCAGATACGCAGTATTTT
TRBD1 . TRBJ1-2 TRBV15 CATSRGPPGQGPAVYGYTF TGTGCCACCAGCAGAGGCCCCCCGGGACAGGGGCCGGCGGTTTATGGCTACACCTTC
. . TRBJ1-6 TRBV2 CASSEIQGTIYNSPLHF TGTGCCAGCAGTGAAATCCAGGGCACTATCTATAATTCACCCCTCCACTTT
TRBD2 . TRBJ2-1 TRBV19 CASSQAGGPPEQFF TGTGCCAGTAGTCAAGCGGGGGGACCCCCTGAGCAGTTCTTC
. . TRBJ1-5 TRBV7-9 CAGHNQPQHF TGTGCCGGCCACAATCAGCCCCAGCATTTT
. . TRBJ2-7 TRBV6-5 CASSYMGSSYEQYF TGTGCCAGCAGTTATATGGGGAGCTCCTACGAGCAGTACTTC
. . TRBJ2-4 TRBV19 CASSIVQSKAKNIQYF TGTGCCAGTAGTATAGTTCAGTCAAAAGCCAAAAACATTCAGTACTTC
TRBD1 . TRBJ1-3 TRBV11-2 CASSQDRLDTIYF TGTGCCAGCAGCCAGGACAGGTTGGACACCATATATTTT
. . TRBJ2-1 TRBV4-2 CASSQDVEQFF TGTGCCAGCAGCCAAGACGTTGAGCAGTTCTTC
. . TRBJ1-5 TRBV28 CASRTSHSNQPQHF TGTGCCAGCAGGACAAGTCATAGCAATCAGCCCCAGCATTTT